Listed below are T cell receptor beta chains from one sample, sequenced in a study of shared clonotypes between healthy human individuals. The repertoire was sequenced with immunoSEQ multiplex PCR; TCRdb's copy has only in-frame clones and lacks some. The sample consists of about 660,000 clones, less than 85% of them appearing once. The source material was memory CD4+ T cells sorted from blood. Source of these receptors: a woman between 25 and 40 years old in good health. Each CDR3 is given without its conserved first and last residue. D genes are given only for firm matches. Clone size is shown for a subset of rows, as once, few, many or a class of expanded clone.

clone size,V gene,J gene,D gene,CDR3 protein
-,TRBV5-1,TRBJ2-7,TRBD1,ASSPGQVDEQY
many,TRBV28,TRBJ1-1,TRBD1,ASSSTGDATEAF
-,TRBV19,TRBJ1-3,-,ASTEVSGNTIY
-,TRBV29-1,TRBJ2-7,-,SVGRLDYEQY
-,TRBV11-2,TRBJ2-1,-,ASSLMGNEQF
once,TRBV7-9,TRBJ1-1,-,ASSPTGLGHTEAF
-,TRBV28,TRBJ1-2,-,ASSYQGNYGYT
-,TRBV28,TRBJ1-2,TRBD1,ASSPTGGNNYGYT
-,TRBV6-6,TRBJ1-1,TRBD1,ASSYSKQGIPEAF
once,TRBV6-6,TRBJ1-5,-,ASSYYGNQPQH
few,TRBV7-9,TRBJ1-2,-,ASSWGVDGYT